A single sample gave rise to the 31 T cell receptor beta chains below, sequenced in a study of a mutant IDH1 vaccine in newly diagnosed glioma. The time point: week 35, safety follow-up. Every vaccine dose comprised 300 ug of mutant IDH1 20-mer peptide plus topical imiquimod. Assay: immunoSEQ multiplex PCR; the TCRdb copy retains only in-frame clones and omits some. The sample has some 71,000 clones; 70% to 90% are singletons. For these TCRs, the target antigens are not known. The source material was PBMCs, sampled from a glioma patient whose treatment included an IDH1 peptide vaccine. These receptors were taken from a man between 25 and 39 years old with glioma.

This chain joins TRBV5-5 and TRBJ2-5; 9 bases map to TRBD1. With 4 bases clipped from V and 11 bases from J, the junction kept 15 bases outside the gene matches. The V gene's germline CDR1 is SGHKS and CDR2 YYEKEE (reference sequence). The length of the CDR3 is 15 residues. The CDR3 loop is CASSQQGANPFEQYF. The CDR3 DNA sequence: TGTGCCAGCAGCCAACAGGGGGCGAATCCATTTGAGCAGTACTTC.

This chain connects TRBV11-3 to TRBJ2-2; D not certain. This CDR3 has 14 residues. V was trimmed by 4 bases and J by 1 base, leaving 7 bases between them. From germline, CDR1 is SGHNT and CDR2 YENEEA. The DNA of the CDR3 is TGTGCCAGCAGCTCTCGACAGAACACCGGGGAGCTGTTTTTT. It codes for CASSSRQNTGELFF.

This chain uses TRBV30 with TRBJ1-6, with D possibly being TRBD1 (6 bases). This CDR3 spans 13 amino acids. V was pared by 5 bases and J by 9 bases, with 14 bases between. Germline CDR1 is GTSNPN and CDR2 is SVGIG (reference sequence). The CDR3 loop reads CAWQRGAFSPLHF. The CDR3 DNA reads TGTGCCTGGCAGAGGGGGGCCTTTTCACCCCTCCACTTT. Variable domain in full (rest from reference TRBV30 and TRBJ1-6): SQTIHQWPATLVQPVGSPLSLECTVEGTSNPNLYWYRQAAGRGLQLLFYSVGIGQISSEVPQNLSASRPQDRQFILSSKKLLLSDSGFYLCAWQRGAFSPLHFGNGTRLTVT.

The chain links TRBV6-5 to TRBJ1-1, with unresolved D. The CDR3 is 15 amino acids. Germline V lookup: CDR1 MNHEY, CDR2 SVGAGI. Between the trimmed V and J ends, which lost 7 bases and 2 bases, there was a span of 17 bases. Here the CDR3 DNA reads TGTGCCAGCATAAGCACCCGCCGAGTCAACACTGAAGCTTTCTTT. It is translated as CASISTRRVNTEAFF.

The sample holds one count of this clone. This sequence joins TRBV9 and TRBJ1-5, with D unclear. This CDR3 comprises 15 residues. Germline CDR1 is SGDLS and CDR2 is YYNGEE. The V end was cut by 0 bases, the J end by 0 bases, with 7 bases between. CDR3 amino acids: CASSVDRNSNQPQHF. CDR3 nucleotides: TGTGCCAGCAGCGTAGACAGAAATAGCAATCAGCCCCAGCATTTT.

The chain is built from TRBV4-2 and TRBJ2-3, with TRBD2 identical over 10 bases. With 2 bases clipped from V and 1 base from J, the junction kept 6 bases outside the gene matches. The CDR3 covers 17 residues. Germline loops: CDR1 LGHNA, CDR2 YNFKEQ. The CDR3: CASSQWVAGGGTDTQYF. Written as DNA, the CDR3 is TGTGCCAGCAGCCAATGGGTAGCGGGGGGTGGCACAGATACGCAGTATTTT.

CDR3 DNA: TGTGCCAGCAGTTCTTACCGATCACCCCGGGACCCCACAGATACGCAGTATTTT. Its translation is CASSSYRSPRDPTDTQYF. The chain carries TRBV25-1 and TRBJ2-3, with D perhaps given as TRBD1 or TRBD2 (5 bases each). This CDR3 has 18 amino acids. Deletions cut 5 bases from V and 2 bases from J, with 23 bases between. Per germline, CDR1 MGHDK and CDR2 SYGVNS.

This clone occurred once. This chain connects TRBV28 to TRBJ2-7; D may correspond to TRBD1 or TRBD2 (5 bases each). This CDR3 has 16 residues. Trimming cost V 0 bases and J 1 base, with 13 bases left between them. CDR1 is MDHEN, CDR2 SYDVKM, per germline. In nucleotides, the CDR3 is TGTGCCAGCAGTTTATGGGAGCCGGGGCCGTCCTACGAGCAGTACTTC. Translated, it gives CASSLWEPGPSYEQYF.

V gene TRBV7-3 combines with J gene TRBJ2-7; 9 nucleotides align to TRBD1. CDR3 length: 14 residues. The V gene end was trimmed by 5 bases and the J gene end by 6 bases; junction bases not matched to a gene: 8. Germline CDR1 SGHTA, CDR2 FQGTGA. Written as DNA, the CDR3 is TGTGCCAGCAGCCCTACAGGGGGCTCTTCCGAGCAGTACTTC. The encoded protein is CASSPTGGSSEQYF.

This rearrangement joins TRBV6-1 to TRBJ1-3; no reliable D call. Deletions cut 2 bases from V and 3 bases from J, with 11 bases between. CDR3 length: 15 residues. The V gene's germline CDR1 is MNHNS and CDR2 SASEGT. This chain's CDR3 is CASSENTNLGNTIYF. The CDR3 DNA reads as TGTGCCAGCAGTGAAAACACGAACCTTGGAAACACCATATATTTT.

This rearrangement joins TRBV2 to TRBJ2-5; TRBD1 matches at 7 bases. The CDR3 is made up of 14 amino acids. The junction had 7 bases not matched to a gene; V was cut back by 6 bases and J by 3 bases. From germline, CDR1 is SNHLY and CDR2 FYNNEI. The CDR3 here is CASSLGTAEETQYF. CDR3 in DNA: TGTGCCAGCAGCCTCGGGACAGCCGAAGAGACCCAGTACTTC.

The CDR3 nucleotides are TGTGCCAGCAGGACTAGCGGGGCTTACGAGCAGTACTTC. Protein: CASRTSGAYEQYF. The chain employs TRBV6-6 and TRBJ2-7, with 11 bases matching TRBD2. CDR1 is MNHNY, CDR2 SVGAGI, per germline (reference sequence). V dropped 6 bases and J dropped 4; count of bases not matched to a gene: 2. CDR3 size: 13 residues.

The V call is TRBV19, the J call TRBJ2-1; unclear D gene. Germline CDR1 LNHDA, CDR2 SQIVND (reference sequence). The CDR3 contains 13 residues. The V and J ends lost 8 bases and 0 bases respectively, with 8 bases between them. The CDR3 loop reads CASARGSYNEQFF. In nucleotides, the CDR3 is TGTGCCAGTGCCAGAGGCTCCTACAATGAGCAGTTCTTC.

This clone was seen only a few times. CDR3 region: CASSDSPNPSYEQYF. CDR3 nucleotide sequence: TGTGCCAGTAGTGACAGCCCAAATCCCAGCTACGAGCAGTACTTC. The chain carries TRBV19 and TRBJ2-7; D possibly corresponds to TRBD1 (5 bases). Trimming shortened V by 5 bases and J by 3 bases, and 17 bases separated the two germline ends. The CDR3 contains 15 residues. The germline V gene has CDR1 LNHDA and CDR2 SQIVND (reference sequence).

The gene calls are TRBV4-1 and TRBJ2-7, with D perhaps TRBD2 (5 bases). This CDR3 comprises 14 residues. V shed 4 bases and J shed 5 bases, with 15 bases lying between them. The germline V gene encodes CDR1 MGHRA and CDR2 YSYEKL. In nucleotides, the CDR3 is TGCGCCAGCAGCCGCCTCCGGGATGACCACGAGCAGTACTTC. It codes for CASSRLRDDHEQYF.

The chain links TRBV5-1 to TRBJ2-3; 8 nucleotides align to TRBD2. V dropped 3 bases and J dropped 0; count of bases not matched to a gene: 12. Germline V gives CDR1 SGHRS, CDR2 YFSETQ. This CDR3 region has 18 residues. The DNA of the CDR3 is TGCGCCAGCAGCTCCGGGGGGGAGCGGGGACTTAGCACAGATACGCAGTATTTT. Residues: CASSSGGERGLSTDTQYF.

The chain links TRBV18 to TRBJ2-7, with D unclear. Trimming took off 3 bases at V and 1 base at J, with 13 bases between the two ends. The CDR3 consists of 15 residues. CDR1 is KGHSH and CDR2 is LQKENI in the germline V gene. The CDR3 here is CASSPKEQLSYEQYF. CDR3 DNA sequence: TGTGCCAGCTCACCTAAGGAACAGCTTTCCTACGAGCAGTACTTC.

The chain recombines TRBV7-9 with TRBJ1-1, with TRBD1 as a possible D gene (5 bases). V was shortened by 5 bases and J by 0 bases, with 10 bases between the two germline ends. This CDR3 is 14 amino acids long. Germline V CDR1 and CDR2: SEHNR, FQNEAQ (reference sequence). CDR3 region: CASSQAGLNTEAFF. CDR3 DNA sequence: TGTGCCAGCAGCCAGGCAGGGCTGAACACTGAAGCTTTCTTT.

This clone was recorded once. The chain couples TRBV19 to TRBJ2-1; 7 bases are shared with TRBD1. The length of the CDR3 is 15 residues. Germline values: CDR1 LNHDA, CDR2 SQIVND (reference sequence). V lost 7 bases to trimming and J lost 9 bases; unmatched junction nucleotides: 15. The CDR3 spells CASIPGTGAVGEQFF. CDR3 in DNA: TGTGCCAGTATTCCAGGAACAGGGGCGGTAGGTGAGCAGTTCTTC.

This chain links TRBV19 with TRBJ2-7; 9 nucleotides line up with TRBD2. V trimming: 4 bases; J trimming: 3 bases; junction bases outside the gene matches: 7. The CDR3 is made up of 15 amino acids. Germline CDR1 reads LNHDA; CDR2 reads SQIVND (reference sequence). For the CDR3, the DNA is TGTGCCAGTAGTAAGGGGCTAGCGGGGAGCTACGAGCAGTACTTC. This encodes CASSKGLAGSYEQYF.

This clone was seen just once. CDR3 sequence reads: CSASRRNEQFF. Here the CDR3 DNA reads TGCAGTGCTAGCAGGCGGAATGAGCAGTTCTTC. The chain carries TRBV20-1 and TRBJ2-1; D remains ambiguous. This CDR3 is built from 11 residues. Germline V gene sequence: CDR1 DFQATT, CDR2 SNEGSKA (reference sequence). V lost 3 bases and J lost 7, with 7 bases in between.

This rearrangement joins TRBV9 to TRBJ1-2; D remains unclear. Germline V gene sequence: CDR1 SGDLS, CDR2 YYNGEE. Trimming removed 2 bases at V and 2 bases at J, with 7 bases between. This CDR3 contains 13 residues. The CDR3 nucleotides are TGTGCCAGCAGCGTCGCCAGGAACTATGGCTACACCTTC. Translating it yields CASSVARNYGYTF.

CDR3 region: CASSLAPQRQFYEQYF. CDR3 DNA sequence: TGTGCCAGCAGCTTAGCGCCCCAGCGGCAGTTCTACGAGCAGTACTTC. The chain is built from TRBV7-8 and TRBJ2-7, with D tentatively TRBD2 (5 bases). Trimming pared 0 bases from V and 3 bases from J, leaving 15 bases between. This CDR3 spans 16 amino acids. Germline lookup yields CDR1 SGHVS and CDR2 FQNEAQ.

This chain links TRBV5-5 with TRBJ2-7; D is unresolved. Germline V gene data show CDR1 as SGHKS and CDR2 as YYEKEE (reference sequence). This CDR3 spans 11 amino acids. V was cut by 1 base and J by 5 bases, with 4 bases left in between. The DNA for the CDR3 is TGTGCCAGCAGCTTGCTAGACGAGCAGTACTTC. Its protein product is CASSLLDEQYF.

The chain combines TRBV9 with TRBJ2-6; D uncertain. The CDR3 is 16 amino acids. Germline V gives CDR1 SGDLS, CDR2 YYNGEE. The ends were cut back, 2 bases at V and 0 bases at J, with 9 bases in the middle. The chain's CDR3 is CASSVRQTSGANVLTF. The CDR3, as DNA: TGTGCCAGCAGCGTGAGACAAACCTCTGGGGCCAACGTCCTGACTTTC. The full variable domain, rest sourced from reference TRBV9 and TRBJ2-6, is DSGVTQTPKHLITATGQRVTLRCSPRSGDLSVYWYQQSLDQGLQFLIQYYNGEERAKGNILERFSAQQFPDLHSELNLSSLELGDSALYFCASSVRQTSGANVLTFGAGSRLTVL.

The J gene is TRBJ1-5, the V gene TRBV4-1; maybe TRBD1 (5 bases). Germline V gene sequence: CDR1 MGHRA, CDR2 YSYEKL. Deletions cut 6 bases from V and 0 bases from J, with 15 bases between. CDR3 length: 16 amino acids. Here the CDR3 reads CASSKTQGNSNQPQHF. DNA of the CDR3: TGCGCCAGCAGTAAAACGCAGGGAAATAGCAATCAGCCCCAGCATTTT.

The rearrangement uses TRBV19 and TRBJ1-5, with 7 bases fitting TRBD1. This CDR3 region has 18 residues. V was clipped by 4 bases and J by 0 bases; unmatched bases: 12. The germline V gene has CDR1 LNHDA and CDR2 SQIVND (reference sequence). The chain's CDR3 is CASSTWDRAIYSNQPQHF. The CDR3 DNA reads as TGTGCCAGTAGTACCTGGGACAGAGCTATTTATAGCAATCAGCCCCAGCATTTT. The whole variable domain, filled in from reference TRBV19 and TRBJ1-5, reads DGGITQSPKYLFRKEGQNVTLSCEQNLNHDAMYWYRQDPGQGLRLIYYSQIVNDFQKGDIAEGYSVSREKKESFPLTVTSAQKNPTAFYLCASSTWDRAIYSNQPQHFGDGTRLSIL.

The sample holds a few counts of this clone. The chain joins TRBV2 to TRBJ2-2; D is uncertain. V was cut by 7 bases and J by 3 bases, with 12 bases left in between. This CDR3 comprises 14 residues. Germline V gene lookup returns CDR1 SNHLY and CDR2 FYNNEI. This CDR3 is CASKKYTDTGELFF. In DNA, the CDR3 is TGTGCCAGCAAGAAGTATACGGACACCGGGGAGCTGTTTTTT.

This clone appeared a single time. The V and J genes are TRBV7-8 and TRBJ2-7; 10 bases are shared with TRBD1. The CDR3 extends over 14 amino acids. Per the germline V gene, CDR1 is SGHVS and CDR2 is FQNEAQ. The J segment lost 7 bases and the V segment lost 5 bases, leaving 8 bases of the junction unmatched. The CDR3 region has the DNA TGTGCCAGCAGCCGGACAGGGGGGTTGGGGGAGCAGTACTTC. It yields the protein CASSRTGGLGEQYF. Full variable domain (rest looked up from reference TRBV7-8 and TRBJ2-7): GAGVSQSPRYKVAKRGQDVALRCDPISGHVSLFWYQQALGQGPEFLTYFQNEAQLDKSGLPSDRFFAERPEGSVSTLKIQRTQQEDSAVYLCASSRTGGLGEQYFGPGTRLTVT.

The rearrangement uses TRBV7-2 and TRBJ1-1; weak D call: TRBD1 (5 bases). V shed 5 bases and J shed 3 bases, with 19 bases lying between them. Germline V CDR1 and CDR2: SGHTA, FQGNSA. This CDR3 spans 16 amino acids. CDR3 loop: CASSQRGSVFDTEAFF. CDR3 nucleotides: TGTGCCAGCAGCCAGAGGGGCTCCGTTTTCGACACTGAAGCTTTCTTT.

The chain is built from TRBV4-1 and TRBJ1-6, with 9 nucleotides matching TRBD1. Trimming took 6 bases from V and 9 from J; bases not matched to a gene: 3. This CDR3 has 13 amino acids. CDR1 and CDR2 (germline): MGHRA, YSYEKL. The CDR3 is CASSGTGLSPLHF. The CDR3 DNA is TGCGCCAGCAGTGGGACAGGGCTTTCACCCCTCCACTTT.